This is a list of T cell receptor beta chains from one sample in a study of Ad26.COV2.S vaccination and SARS-CoV-2 variants. Sequencing used immunoSEQ multiplex PCR; TCRdb keeps in-frame clones, though not all of them. Among some 350,000 clones listed, 85% to 90% were seen once. The sequences come from peripheral blood, collected in a trial of Ad26.COV2.S vaccine versus placebo. These receptors originate from a person aged 18-65 years who received the Ad26.COV2.S COVID-19 vaccine or a placebo. Both conserved end residues are trimmed from each CDR3.

cdr3_aa j_call v_call
ASSVGSSGGPTDTQY TRBJ2-3 TRBV6-1
ASSLALTSLNGYT TRBJ1-2 TRBV5-5
ASSLLVGGQGEAF TRBJ1-1 TRBV7-9
ARNGGARGYT TRBJ1-2 TRBV2
ASSSRGGPSYEQY TRBJ2-7 TRBV6-2/TRBV6-3
ASSLAVLGNTEAF TRBJ1-1 TRBV5-5
ASSAHYGTTDTQY TRBJ2-3 TRBV7-2
ASSQVPGGLSNQPQH TRBJ1-5 TRBV4-1
ASSDPLGKVGELF TRBJ2-2 TRBV9
ASTAEINSYNEQF TRBJ2-1 TRBV7-9
ASSWLAYNEQF TRBJ2-1 TRBV27
ASSSPQGTGELF TRBJ2-2 TRBV6-6
ATSSKLLGFSNQPQH TRBJ1-5 TRBV15
ASSSNTEAF TRBJ1-1 TRBV7-3
AISIGLAQKETQY TRBJ2-5 TRBV10-3
ASSEKLAVGDEQF TRBJ2-1 TRBV2
ASSSTSVNTEAF TRBJ1-1 TRBV6-5
ASLRRRGNTGELF TRBJ2-2 TRBV28
ASSIETSPYSPLH TRBJ1-6 TRBV19
ASSIISKAEGADTQY TRBJ2-3 TRBV19
ASSMVPGQGSYT TRBJ1-2 TRBV19
ASSPPGLAGGSSYNEQF TRBJ2-1 TRBV7-9
ASSRAAVNSPLH TRBJ1-6 TRBV19
ASSSPTGPQETQY TRBJ2-5 TRBV7-6
ASSHLKGANKRSPLH TRBJ1-6 TRBV14
ASKSSAGSYNEQF TRBJ2-1 TRBV2
ASSEYRTYSYNEQF TRBJ2-1 TRBV3-1/TRBV3-2
ASSFFGDSLYEQY TRBJ2-7 TRBV27
ASGMNTEAF TRBJ1-1 TRBV6-5
ASTRLTLGQGNEQF TRBJ2-1 TRBV5-1
ASRSGTSGSIVNNEQF TRBJ2-1 TRBV5-1
ASSLWQANYGYT TRBJ1-2 TRBV5-6
SVAIAWNTGELF TRBJ2-2 TRBV29-1
ASSSGTGSYEQY TRBJ2-7 TRBV18
ASSSGYGNQPQH TRBJ1-5 TRBV6-2/TRBV6-3
ASSQGGRGAGEQF TRBJ2-1 TRBV4-3
ASSVQGHLNTEAF TRBJ1-1 TRBV9
ASGGPSYNEQF TRBJ2-1 TRBV6-5
ASRAFNQPQH TRBJ1-5 TRBV6-5